This T cell receptor beta chain was captured by sequencing in a study of shared clonotypes between healthy human individuals. CD45RO-negative CD8 cells positively selected for CCR7 made up the naive population, which excluded terminally differentiated effector memory CD45RA+ cells. Libraries were prepared by immunoSEQ multiplex PCR; TCRdb keeps only in-frame clonotypes and omits some of them. The repertoire holds over 2,000,000 clones, with just over 90% as singletons. V was shortened by 3 bases and J by 0 bases, with 16 bases between the two germline ends. CDR3 size: 16 residues. CDR1 and CDR2 from the germline V gene are SGDLS and YYNGEE. A note on this clone: Antigen specificity is unknown.

Study-level findings and limits: A generally larger estimated richness was seen in naive subsets than in memory subsets. Non-shared clonotypes showed lower generation probabilities than clonotypes common to all four donors.

This chain connects TRBV9 to TRBJ2-7, with a possible D match to TRBD2 (7 bases). The receptor was derived from a young man in good health. Some clones in this sample may be carry-over from other donors' samples. Sequencing input: naive CD8+ T cells from PBMCs. The CDR3 nucleotides are TGTGCCAGCAGCGAGGGGGGGAGCCCTAGCTCCTACGAGCAGTACTTC. Residues: CASSEGGSPSSYEQYF.